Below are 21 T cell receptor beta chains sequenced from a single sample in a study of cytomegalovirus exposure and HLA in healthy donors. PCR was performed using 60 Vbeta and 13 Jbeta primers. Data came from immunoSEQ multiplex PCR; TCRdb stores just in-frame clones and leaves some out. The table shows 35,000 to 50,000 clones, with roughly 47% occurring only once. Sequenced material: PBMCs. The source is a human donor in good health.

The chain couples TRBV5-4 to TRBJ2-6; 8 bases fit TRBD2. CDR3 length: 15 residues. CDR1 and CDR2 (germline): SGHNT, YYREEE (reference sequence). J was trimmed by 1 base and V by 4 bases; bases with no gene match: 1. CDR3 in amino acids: CASSPGGSGANVLTF. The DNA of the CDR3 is TGTGCCAGCAGCCCGGGGGGGTCTGGGGCCAACGTCCTGACTTTC.

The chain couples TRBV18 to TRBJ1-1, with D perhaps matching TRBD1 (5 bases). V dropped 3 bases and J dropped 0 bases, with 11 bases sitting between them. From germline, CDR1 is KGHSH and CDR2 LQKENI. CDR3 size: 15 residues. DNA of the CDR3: TGTGCCAGCTCACCGGCAGGGCCTATGAACACTGAAGCTTTCTTT. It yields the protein CASSPAGPMNTEAFF.

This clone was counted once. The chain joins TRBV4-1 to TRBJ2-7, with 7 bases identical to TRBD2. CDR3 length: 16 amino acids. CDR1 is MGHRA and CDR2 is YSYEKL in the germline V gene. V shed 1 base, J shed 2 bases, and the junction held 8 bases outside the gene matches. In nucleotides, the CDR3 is TGCGCCAGCAGCCAAGGGGGGGGGAGGCATACCTACGAGCAGTACTTC. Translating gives CASSQGGGRHTYEQYF.

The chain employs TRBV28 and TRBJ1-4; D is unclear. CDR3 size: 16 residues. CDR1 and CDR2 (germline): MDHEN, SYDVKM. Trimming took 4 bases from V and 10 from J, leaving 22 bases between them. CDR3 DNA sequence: TGTGCCAGCAGTTCACTCCCCCCTTCGGACTCTGGAAAACTGTTTTTT. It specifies CASSSLPPSDSGKLFF.

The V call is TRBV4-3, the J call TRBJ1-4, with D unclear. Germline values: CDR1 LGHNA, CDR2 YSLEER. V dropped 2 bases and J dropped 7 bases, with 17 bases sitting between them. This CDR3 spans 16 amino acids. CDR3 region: CASSQLYPGMGEKLFF. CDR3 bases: TGCGCCAGCAGCCAATTATACCCGGGGATGGGTGAAAAACTGTTTTTT.

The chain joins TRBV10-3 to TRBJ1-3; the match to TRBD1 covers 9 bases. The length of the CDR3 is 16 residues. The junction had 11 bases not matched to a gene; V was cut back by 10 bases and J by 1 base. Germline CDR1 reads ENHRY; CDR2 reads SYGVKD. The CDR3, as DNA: TGTGCCACCAACGATCTGGACAGGGGTTCTGGAAACACCATATATTTT. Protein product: CATNDLDRGSGNTIYF.

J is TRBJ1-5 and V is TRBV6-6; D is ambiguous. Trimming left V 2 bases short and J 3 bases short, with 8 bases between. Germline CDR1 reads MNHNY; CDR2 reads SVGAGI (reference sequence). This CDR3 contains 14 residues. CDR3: CASSYAVANQPQHF. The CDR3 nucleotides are TGTGCCAGCAGTTACGCAGTGGCCAATCAGCCCCAGCATTTT.

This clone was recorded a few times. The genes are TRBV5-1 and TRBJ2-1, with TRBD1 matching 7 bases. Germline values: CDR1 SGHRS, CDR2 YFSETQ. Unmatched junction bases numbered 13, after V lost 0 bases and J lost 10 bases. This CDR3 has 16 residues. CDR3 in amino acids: CASSLGGQGVQREQFF. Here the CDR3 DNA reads TGCGCCAGCAGCTTGGGAGGGCAGGGGGTTCAGCGGGAGCAGTTCTTC. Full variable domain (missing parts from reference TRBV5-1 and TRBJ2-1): KAGVTQTPRYLIKTRGQQVTLSCSPISGHRSVSWYQQTPGQGLQFLFEYFSETQRNKGNFPGRFSGRQFSNSRSEMNVSTLELGDSALYLCASSLGGQGVQREQFFGPGTRLTVL.

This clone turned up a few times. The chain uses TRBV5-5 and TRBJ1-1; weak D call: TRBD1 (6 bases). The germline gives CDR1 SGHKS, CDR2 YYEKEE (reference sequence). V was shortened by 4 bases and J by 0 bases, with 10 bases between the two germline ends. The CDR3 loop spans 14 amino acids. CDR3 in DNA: TGTGCCAGCAGCCGAGACAGGATGAACACTGAAGCTTTCTTT. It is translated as CASSRDRMNTEAFF.

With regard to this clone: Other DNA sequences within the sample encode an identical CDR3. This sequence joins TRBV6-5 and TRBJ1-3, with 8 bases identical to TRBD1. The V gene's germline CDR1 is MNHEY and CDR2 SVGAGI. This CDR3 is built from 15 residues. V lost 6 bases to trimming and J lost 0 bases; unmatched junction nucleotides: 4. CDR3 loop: CASSRRGPSGNTIYF. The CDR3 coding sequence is TGTGCCAGCAGCCGCAGGGGGCCCTCTGGAAACACCATATATTTT.

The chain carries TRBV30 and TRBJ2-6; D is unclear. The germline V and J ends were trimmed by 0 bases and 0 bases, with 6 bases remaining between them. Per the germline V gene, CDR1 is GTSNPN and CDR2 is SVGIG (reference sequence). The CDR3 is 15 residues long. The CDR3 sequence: CAWSVLSSGANVLTF. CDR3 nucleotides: TGTGCCTGGAGTGTACTAAGCTCTGGGGCCAACGTCCTGACTTTC.

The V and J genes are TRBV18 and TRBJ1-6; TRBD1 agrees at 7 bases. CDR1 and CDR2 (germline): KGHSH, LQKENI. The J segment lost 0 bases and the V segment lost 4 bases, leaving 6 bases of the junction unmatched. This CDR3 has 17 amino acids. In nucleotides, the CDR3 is TGTGCCAGCTCACGGCAGGACAGGAGCTCCTATAATTCACCCCTCCACTTT. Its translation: CASSRQDRSSYNSPLHF.

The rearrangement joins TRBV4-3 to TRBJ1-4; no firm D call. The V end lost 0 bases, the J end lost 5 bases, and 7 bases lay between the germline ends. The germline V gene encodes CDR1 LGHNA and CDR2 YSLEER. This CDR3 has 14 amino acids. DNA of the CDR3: TGCGCCAGCAGCCAAGATGGTAGAAATGAAAAACTGTTTTTT. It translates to CASSQDGRNEKLFF.

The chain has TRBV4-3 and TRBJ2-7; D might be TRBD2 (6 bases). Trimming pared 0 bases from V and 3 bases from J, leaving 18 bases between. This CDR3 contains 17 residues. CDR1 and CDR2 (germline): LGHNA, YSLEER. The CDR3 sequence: CASSQEGPARGNYEQYF. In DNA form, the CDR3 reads TGCGCCAGCAGCCAAGAAGGACCTGCCCGGGGGAACTACGAGCAGTACTTC.

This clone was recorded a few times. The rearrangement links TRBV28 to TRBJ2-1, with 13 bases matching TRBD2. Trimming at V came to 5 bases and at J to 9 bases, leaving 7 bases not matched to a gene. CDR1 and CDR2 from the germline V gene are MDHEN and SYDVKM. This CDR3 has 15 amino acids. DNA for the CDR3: TGTGCCAGCAGTCCGGGACTAGCGGGGAAGGGTGAGCAGTTCTTC. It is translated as CASSPGLAGKGEQFF.

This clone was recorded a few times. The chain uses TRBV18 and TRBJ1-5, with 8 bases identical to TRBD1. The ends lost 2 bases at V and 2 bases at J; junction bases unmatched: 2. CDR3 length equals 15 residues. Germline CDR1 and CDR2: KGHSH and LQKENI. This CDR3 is CASSPDRGGNQPQHF. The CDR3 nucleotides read TGTGCCAGCTCACCAGACAGGGGTGGCAATCAGCCCCAGCATTTT. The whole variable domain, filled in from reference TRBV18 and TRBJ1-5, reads NAGVMQNPRHLVRRRGQEARLRCSPMKGHSHVYWYRQLPEEGLKFMVYLQKENIIDESGMPKERFSAEFPKEGPSILRIQQVVRGDSAAYFCASSPDRGGNQPQHFGDGTRLSIL.

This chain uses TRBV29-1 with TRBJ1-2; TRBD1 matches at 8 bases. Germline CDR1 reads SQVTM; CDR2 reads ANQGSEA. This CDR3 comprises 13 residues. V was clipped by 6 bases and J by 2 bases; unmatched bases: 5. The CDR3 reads CSVADRGNYGYTF. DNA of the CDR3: TGCAGCGTGGCCGACAGGGGAAACTATGGCTACACCTTC.

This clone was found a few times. CDR3 residues: CASITGGAASYEQYF. CDR3 in DNA: TGTGCCAGCATCACGGGGGGGGCGGCTTCTTACGAGCAGTACTTC. The J gene is TRBJ2-7, the V gene TRBV28, with 8 bases fitting TRBD2. J lost 4 bases, V lost 7 bases, and 12 bases had no gene match. The CDR3 runs to 15 residues. Germline values: CDR1 MDHEN, CDR2 SYDVKM.

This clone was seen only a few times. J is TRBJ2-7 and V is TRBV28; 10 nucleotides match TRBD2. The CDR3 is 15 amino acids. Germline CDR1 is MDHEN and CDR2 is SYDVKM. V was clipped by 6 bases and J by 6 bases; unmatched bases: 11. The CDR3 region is CASRPGTSELSEQYF. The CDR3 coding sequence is TGTGCCAGCAGACCTGGGACTAGCGAGTTGTCCGAGCAGTACTTC.

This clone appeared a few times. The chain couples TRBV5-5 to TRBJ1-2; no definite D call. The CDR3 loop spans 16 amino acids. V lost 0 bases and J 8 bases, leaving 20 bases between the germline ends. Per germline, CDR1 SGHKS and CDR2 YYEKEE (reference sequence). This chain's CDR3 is CASSLVSTRRGDGYTF. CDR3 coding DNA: TGTGCCAGCAGCTTGGTGTCCACCCGGCGGGGTGACGGCTACACCTTC. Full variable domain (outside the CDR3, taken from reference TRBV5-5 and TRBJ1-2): DAGVTQSPTHLIKTRGQQVTLRCSPISGHKSVSWYQQVLGQGPQFIFQYYEKEERGRGNFPDRFSARQFPNYSSELNVNALLLGDSALYLCASSLVSTRRGDGYTFGSGTRLTVV.

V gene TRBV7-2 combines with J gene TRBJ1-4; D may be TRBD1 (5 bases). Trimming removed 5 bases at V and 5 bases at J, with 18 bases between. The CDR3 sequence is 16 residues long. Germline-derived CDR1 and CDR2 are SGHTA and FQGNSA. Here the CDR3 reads CASSPRAGGRNEKLFF. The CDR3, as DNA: TGTGCCAGCAGCCCGCGGGCGGGGGGTAGGAATGAAAAACTGTTTTTT. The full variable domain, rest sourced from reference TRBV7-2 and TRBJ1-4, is GAGVSQSPSNKVTEKGKDVELRCDPISGHTALYWYRQSLGQGLEFLIYFQGNSAPDKSGLPSDRFSAERTGGSVSTLTIQRTQQEDSAVYLCASSPRAGGRNEKLFFGSGTQLSVL.